This TCR beta chain comes out of a study of radiotherapy plus CTLA-4 blockade in lung cancer. Across the study: Under 20% of patients responded objectively, and 25% to 40% achieved disease control. Study results and caveats: In blood, tumor-derived TCR clones expanded after radiotherapy plus ipilimumab. With interferon-beta, early dynamics of blood T cell clones were reported to best predict response.

Treatment of patients with chemo-refractory metastatic non-small-cell lung cancer consisted of focal radiation plus CTLA-4 blockade with ipilimumab. Per the germline V gene, CDR1 is SNHLY and CDR2 is FYNNEI. This CDR3 is built from 15 residues. J gave up 7 bases and V 6 bases, and 9 bases lay outside the gene matches. Worth noting for this clone: No antigen is known for it.

The protocol was immunoSEQ multiplex PCR, while the TCRdb copy is restricted to in-frame clones and leaves out a portion. The table shows roughly 40,000 clones, with just under 80% occurring only once. V gene TRBV2 combines with J gene TRBJ2-6; 7 nucleotides agree with TRBD1. The input for sequencing was peripheral blood, taken from a patient treated with radiotherapy plus ipilimumab. The source of this sequence is a human donor with non-small cell lung cancer that progressed on radiotherapy plus ipilimumab. The CDR3 loop is CASSPQTGVANVLTF. CDR3 in DNA: TGTGCCAGCAGCCCCCAAACAGGGGTTGCCAACGTCCTGACTTTC.